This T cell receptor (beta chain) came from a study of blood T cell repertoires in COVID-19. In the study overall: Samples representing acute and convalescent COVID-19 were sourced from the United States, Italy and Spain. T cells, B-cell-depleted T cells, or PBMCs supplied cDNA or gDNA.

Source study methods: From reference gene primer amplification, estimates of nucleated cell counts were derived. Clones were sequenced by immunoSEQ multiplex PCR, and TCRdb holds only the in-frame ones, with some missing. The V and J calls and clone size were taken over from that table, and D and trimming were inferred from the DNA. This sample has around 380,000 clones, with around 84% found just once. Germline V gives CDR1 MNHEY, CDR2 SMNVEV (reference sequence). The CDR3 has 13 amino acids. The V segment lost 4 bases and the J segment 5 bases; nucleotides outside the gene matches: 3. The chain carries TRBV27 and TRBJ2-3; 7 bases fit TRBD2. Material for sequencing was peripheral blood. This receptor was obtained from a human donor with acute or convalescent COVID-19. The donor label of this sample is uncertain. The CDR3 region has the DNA TGTGCCAGCAGTTCCTTAGCGGGAGATACGCAGTATTTT. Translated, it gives CASSSLAGDTQYF.